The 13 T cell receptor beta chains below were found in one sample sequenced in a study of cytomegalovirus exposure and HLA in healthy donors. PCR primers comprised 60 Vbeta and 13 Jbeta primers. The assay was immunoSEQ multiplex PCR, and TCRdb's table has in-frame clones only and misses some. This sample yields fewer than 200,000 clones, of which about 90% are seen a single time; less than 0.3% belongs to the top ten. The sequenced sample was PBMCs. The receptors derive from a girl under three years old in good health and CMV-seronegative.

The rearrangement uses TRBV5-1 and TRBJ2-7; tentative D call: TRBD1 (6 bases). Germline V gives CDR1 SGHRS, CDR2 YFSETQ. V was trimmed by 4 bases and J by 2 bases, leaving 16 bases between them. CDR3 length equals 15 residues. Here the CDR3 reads CASSLTGTMPYEQYF. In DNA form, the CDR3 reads TGCGCCAGCAGCCTAACCGGGACAATGCCCTACGAGCAGTACTTC.

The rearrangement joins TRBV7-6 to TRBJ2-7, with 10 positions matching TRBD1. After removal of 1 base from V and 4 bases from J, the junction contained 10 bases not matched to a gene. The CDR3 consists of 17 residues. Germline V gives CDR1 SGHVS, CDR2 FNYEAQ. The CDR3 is CASSLELSGTGEYEQYF. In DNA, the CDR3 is TGTGCCAGCAGCTTAGAATTGTCGGGGACAGGGGAGTACGAGCAGTACTTC. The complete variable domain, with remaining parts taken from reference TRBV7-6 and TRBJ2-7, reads GAGVSQSPRYKVTKRGQDVALRCDPISGHVSLYWYRQALGQGPEFLTYFNYEAQQDKSGLPNDRFSAERPEGSISTLTIQRTEQRDSAMYRCASSLELSGTGEYEQYFGPGTRLTVT.

The chain's CDR3 is CASSGGTDTQYF. CDR3 in DNA: TGTGCCAGCAGCGGGGGGACAGATACGCAGTATTTT. The chain has TRBV4-2 and TRBJ2-3; maybe TRBD2 (6 bases). Looked up from germline, CDR1 is LGHNA and CDR2 is YNFKEQ. The CDR3 loop spans 12 amino acids. V lost 5 bases and J 3 bases, leaving 6 bases between the germline ends.

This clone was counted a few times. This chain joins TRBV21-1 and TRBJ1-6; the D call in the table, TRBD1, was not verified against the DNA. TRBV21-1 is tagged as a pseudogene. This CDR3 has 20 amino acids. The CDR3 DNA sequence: TGTGCCAGCAGCAAAGGAAAGGGGAAACCCCCCGATTCCTATAATTCACCCCTCCACTTT. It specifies CASSKGKGKPPDSYNSPLHF.

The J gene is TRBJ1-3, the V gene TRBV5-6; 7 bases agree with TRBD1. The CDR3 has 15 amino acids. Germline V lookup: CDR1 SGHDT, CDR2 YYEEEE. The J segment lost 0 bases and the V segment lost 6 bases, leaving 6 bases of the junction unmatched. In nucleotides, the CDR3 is TGTGCCAGCACCAAATCAGGGGGCTCTGGAAACACCATATATTTT. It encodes CASTKSGGSGNTIYF.

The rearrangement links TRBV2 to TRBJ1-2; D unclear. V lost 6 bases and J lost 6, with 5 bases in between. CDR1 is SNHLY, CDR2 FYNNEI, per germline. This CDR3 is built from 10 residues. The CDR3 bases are TGTGCCAGCAGGGCTGATGGCTACACCTTC. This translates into CASRADGYTF.

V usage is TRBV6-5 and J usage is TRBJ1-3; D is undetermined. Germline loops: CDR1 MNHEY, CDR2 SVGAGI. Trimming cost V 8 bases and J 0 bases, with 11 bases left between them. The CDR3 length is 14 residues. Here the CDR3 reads CASSFRGSGNTIYF. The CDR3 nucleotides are TGTGCCAGCTCGTTCAGAGGCTCTGGAAACACCATATATTTT.

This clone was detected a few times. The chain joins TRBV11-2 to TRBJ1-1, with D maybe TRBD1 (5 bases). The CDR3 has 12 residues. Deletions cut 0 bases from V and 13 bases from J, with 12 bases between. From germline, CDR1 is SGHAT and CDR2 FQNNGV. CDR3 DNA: TGTGCCAGCAGCTTAGACGCAGGGTGGGGTTTCTTT. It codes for CASSLDAGWGFF.

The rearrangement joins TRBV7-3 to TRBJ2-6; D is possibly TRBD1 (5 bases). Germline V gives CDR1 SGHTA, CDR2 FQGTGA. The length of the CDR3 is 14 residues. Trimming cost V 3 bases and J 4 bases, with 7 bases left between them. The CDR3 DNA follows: TGTGCCAGCAGCTTGTCAGGGGGGGCCAACGTCCTGACTTTC. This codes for CASSLSGGANVLTF.

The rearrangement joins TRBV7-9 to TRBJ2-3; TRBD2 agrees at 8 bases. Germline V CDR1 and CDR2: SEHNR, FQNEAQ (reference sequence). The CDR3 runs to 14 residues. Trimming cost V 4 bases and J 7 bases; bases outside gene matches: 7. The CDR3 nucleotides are TGTGCCAGCAGCTCGTATAGACTAGCGTATACGCAGTATTTT. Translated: CASSSYRLAYTQYF.

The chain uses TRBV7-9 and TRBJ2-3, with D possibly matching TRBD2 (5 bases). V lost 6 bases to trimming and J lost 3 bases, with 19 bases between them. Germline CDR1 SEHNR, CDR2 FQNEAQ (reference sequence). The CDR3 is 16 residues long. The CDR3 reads CASRGLLAFETDTQYF. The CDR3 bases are TGTGCCAGCAGAGGCCTTCTAGCTTTTGAAACAGATACGCAGTATTTT.

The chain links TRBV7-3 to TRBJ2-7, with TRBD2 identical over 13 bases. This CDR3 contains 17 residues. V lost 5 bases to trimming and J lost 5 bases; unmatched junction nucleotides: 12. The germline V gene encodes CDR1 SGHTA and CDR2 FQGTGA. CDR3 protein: CASSPSGLAGAKNEQYF. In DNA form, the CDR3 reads TGTGCCAGCAGCCCCTCAGGACTAGCGGGAGCTAAAAACGAGCAGTACTTC.

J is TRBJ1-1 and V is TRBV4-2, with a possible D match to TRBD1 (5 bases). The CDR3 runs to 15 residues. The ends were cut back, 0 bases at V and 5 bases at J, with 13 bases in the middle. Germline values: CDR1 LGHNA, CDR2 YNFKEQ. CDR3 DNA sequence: TGTGCCAGCAGCCAAGAGGTGGGGCGTCTTACTGAAGCTTTCTTT. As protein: CASSQEVGRLTEAFF.